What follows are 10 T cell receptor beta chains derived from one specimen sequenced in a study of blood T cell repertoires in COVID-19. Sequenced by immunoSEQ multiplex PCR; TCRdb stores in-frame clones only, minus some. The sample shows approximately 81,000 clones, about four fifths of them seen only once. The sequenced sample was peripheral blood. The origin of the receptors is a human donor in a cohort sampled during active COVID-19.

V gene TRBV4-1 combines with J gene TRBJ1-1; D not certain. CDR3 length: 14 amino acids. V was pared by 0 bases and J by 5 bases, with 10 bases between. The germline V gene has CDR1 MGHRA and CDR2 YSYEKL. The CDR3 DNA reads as TGCGCCAGCAGCCAAGAGGTGAGAGGGACTGAAGCTTTCTTT. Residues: CASSQEVRGTEAFF.

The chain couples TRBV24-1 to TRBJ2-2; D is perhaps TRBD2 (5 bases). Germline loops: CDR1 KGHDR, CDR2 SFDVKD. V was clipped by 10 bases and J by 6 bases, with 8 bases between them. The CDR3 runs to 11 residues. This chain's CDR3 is CATMRAGELFF. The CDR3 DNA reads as TGTGCCACAATGAGGGCCGGGGAGCTGTTTTTT.

The CDR3 loop reads CASSLGVGTGNSPLHF. In nucleotides, the CDR3 is TGTGCCAGCAGCTTGGGCGTAGGTACAGGGAATTCACCCCTCCACTTT. The chain is built from TRBV5-4 and TRBJ1-6, with D perhaps TRBD1 (6 bases). Trimming took off 0 bases at V and 7 bases at J, with 14 bases between the two ends. Germline CDR1 SGHNT, CDR2 YYREEE (reference sequence). The CDR3 is made up of 16 amino acids.

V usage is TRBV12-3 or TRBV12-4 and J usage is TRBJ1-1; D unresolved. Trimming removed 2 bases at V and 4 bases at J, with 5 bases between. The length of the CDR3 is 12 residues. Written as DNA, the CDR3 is TGTGCCAGCAGTTTATTCGTCACTGAAGCTTTCTTT. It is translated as CASSLFVTEAFF.

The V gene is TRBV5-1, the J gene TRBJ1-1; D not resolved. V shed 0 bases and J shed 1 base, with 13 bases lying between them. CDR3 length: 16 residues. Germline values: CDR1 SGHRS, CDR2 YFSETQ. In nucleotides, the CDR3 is TGCGCCAGCAGCTTGGAAGCTGCAGGAAAGAACACTGAAGCTTTCTTT. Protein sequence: CASSLEAAGKNTEAFF.

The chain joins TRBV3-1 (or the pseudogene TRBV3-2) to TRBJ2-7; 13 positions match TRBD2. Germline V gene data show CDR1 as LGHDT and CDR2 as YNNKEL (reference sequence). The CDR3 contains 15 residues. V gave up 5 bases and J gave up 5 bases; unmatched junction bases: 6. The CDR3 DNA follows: TGTGCCAGCAGCACTAGCGGGGGGGCAGTCGACGAGCAGTACTTC. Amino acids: CASSTSGGAVDEQYF.

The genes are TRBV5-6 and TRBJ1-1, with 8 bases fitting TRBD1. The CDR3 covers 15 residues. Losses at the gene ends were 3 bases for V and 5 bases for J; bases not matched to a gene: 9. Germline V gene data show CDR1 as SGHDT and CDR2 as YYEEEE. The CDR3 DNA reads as TGTGCCAGCAGCTCGGACCCCAGGGGGCGAACTGAAGCTTTCTTT. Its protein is CASSSDPRGRTEAFF.

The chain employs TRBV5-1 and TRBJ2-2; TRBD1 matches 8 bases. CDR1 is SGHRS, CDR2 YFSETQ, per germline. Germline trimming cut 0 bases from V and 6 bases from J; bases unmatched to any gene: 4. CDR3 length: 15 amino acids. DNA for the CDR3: TGCGCCAGCAGCTTGGGGGCAGGGGGCTCCGGGGAGCTGTTTTTT. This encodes CASSLGAGGSGELFF.

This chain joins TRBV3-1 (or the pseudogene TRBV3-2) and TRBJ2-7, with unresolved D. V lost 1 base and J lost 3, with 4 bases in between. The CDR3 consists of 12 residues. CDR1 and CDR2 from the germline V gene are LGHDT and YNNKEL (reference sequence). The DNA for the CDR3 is TGTGCCAGCAGCCAAGCAGACTACGAGCAGTACTTC. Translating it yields CASSQADYEQYF.

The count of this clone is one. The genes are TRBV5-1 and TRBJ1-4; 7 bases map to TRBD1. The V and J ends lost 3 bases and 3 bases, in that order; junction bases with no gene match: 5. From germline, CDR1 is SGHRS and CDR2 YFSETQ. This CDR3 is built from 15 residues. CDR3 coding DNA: TGCGCCAGCAGCTGGGGAGACAGGGCTAATGAAAAACTGTTTTTT. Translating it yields CASSWGDRANEKLFF.